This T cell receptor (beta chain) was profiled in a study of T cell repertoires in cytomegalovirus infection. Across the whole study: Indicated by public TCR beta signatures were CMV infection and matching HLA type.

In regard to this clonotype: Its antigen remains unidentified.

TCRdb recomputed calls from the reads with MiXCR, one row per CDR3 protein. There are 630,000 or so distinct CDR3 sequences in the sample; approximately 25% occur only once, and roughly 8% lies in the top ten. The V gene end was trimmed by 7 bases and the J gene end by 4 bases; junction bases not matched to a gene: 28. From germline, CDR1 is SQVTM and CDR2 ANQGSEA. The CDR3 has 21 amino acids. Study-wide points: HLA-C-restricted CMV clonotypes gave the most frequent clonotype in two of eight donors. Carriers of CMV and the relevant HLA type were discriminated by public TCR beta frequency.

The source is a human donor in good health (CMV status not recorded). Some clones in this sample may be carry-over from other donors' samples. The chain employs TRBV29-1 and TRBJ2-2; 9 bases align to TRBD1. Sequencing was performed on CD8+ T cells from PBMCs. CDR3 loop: CSARTGESPAKDRGVTGELFF. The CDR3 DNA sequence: TGCAGCGCACGGACAGGGGAGTCACCGGCAAAGGACAGGGGAGTCACCGGGGAGCTGTTTTTT.